This note documents a single T cell receptor (beta chain) sequence. The antigen is undetermined. Data came from immunoSEQ multiplex PCR; TCRdb stores just in-frame clones and leaves some out. The table has tens of thousands of clones, about 92% seen once. The sample belongs to a study of cytomegalovirus exposure and HLA in healthy donors. Notes on the study in general: The study labeled 164 TCR beta chains cytomegalovirus-associated. In vitro data verified a few CMV-associated chains as specific for CMV antigens.

The germline V and J ends were trimmed by 5 bases and 5 bases, with 13 bases remaining between them. The CDR3 spans 13 residues. The germline V gene encodes CDR1 SGHTA and CDR2 FQGNSA. This receptor was obtained from a man between 18 and 35 years old in good health and CMV-seronegative. V and J are TRBV7-2 and TRBJ2-7, with D perhaps matching TRBD1 (6 bases). Sequencing was performed on PBMCs. Here the CDR3 reads CASSGHRDHEQYF. Written as DNA, the CDR3 is TGTGCCAGCAGCGGTCACAGGGACCACGAGCAGTACTTC.